The entry that follows covers one T cell receptor (beta chain) sequence. Its antigen is currently unknown. Germline CDR1 reads MNHEY; CDR2 reads SMNVEV (reference sequence). The V segment lost 4 bases and the J segment 2 bases; nucleotides outside the gene matches: 10. This CDR3 has 16 residues. Repertoires were generated with immunoSEQ multiplex PCR, while TCRdb's copy carries only in-frame clones and drops some. The sample has approximately 69,000 clones; about three quarters are singletons. This record belongs to a study of OX40 agonist ivuxolimab in advanced cancers. For the study at large: Every 2 weeks, patients got intravenous ivuxolimab at one of six dose levels (0.01-10 mg/kg). Three dose-escalation patients had partial responses: one with hepatocellular carcinoma and two with cutaneous melanoma. Study-wide results and limits: CD4+ and CD8+ T cells in blood underwent clonal expansion by week 6 at 0.1 to 3.0 mg/kg. CD4+ T cells averaged fewer expanded clones than CD8+ T cells.

The chain employs TRBV27 and TRBJ2-7; 8 bases fit TRBD2. The TCR originated in an adult with an advanced solid tumor such as melanoma, head and neck, liver or kidney cancer. The sequenced sample was CD4+ or CD8+ T cells sorted from blood, obtained in a trial of the OX40 agonist ivuxolimab. The CDR3 DNA sequence: TGTGCCAGCAGTTGGGGACGAGCGGGAGATCCCTACGAGCAGTACTTC. Amino acids: CASSWGRAGDPYEQYF.